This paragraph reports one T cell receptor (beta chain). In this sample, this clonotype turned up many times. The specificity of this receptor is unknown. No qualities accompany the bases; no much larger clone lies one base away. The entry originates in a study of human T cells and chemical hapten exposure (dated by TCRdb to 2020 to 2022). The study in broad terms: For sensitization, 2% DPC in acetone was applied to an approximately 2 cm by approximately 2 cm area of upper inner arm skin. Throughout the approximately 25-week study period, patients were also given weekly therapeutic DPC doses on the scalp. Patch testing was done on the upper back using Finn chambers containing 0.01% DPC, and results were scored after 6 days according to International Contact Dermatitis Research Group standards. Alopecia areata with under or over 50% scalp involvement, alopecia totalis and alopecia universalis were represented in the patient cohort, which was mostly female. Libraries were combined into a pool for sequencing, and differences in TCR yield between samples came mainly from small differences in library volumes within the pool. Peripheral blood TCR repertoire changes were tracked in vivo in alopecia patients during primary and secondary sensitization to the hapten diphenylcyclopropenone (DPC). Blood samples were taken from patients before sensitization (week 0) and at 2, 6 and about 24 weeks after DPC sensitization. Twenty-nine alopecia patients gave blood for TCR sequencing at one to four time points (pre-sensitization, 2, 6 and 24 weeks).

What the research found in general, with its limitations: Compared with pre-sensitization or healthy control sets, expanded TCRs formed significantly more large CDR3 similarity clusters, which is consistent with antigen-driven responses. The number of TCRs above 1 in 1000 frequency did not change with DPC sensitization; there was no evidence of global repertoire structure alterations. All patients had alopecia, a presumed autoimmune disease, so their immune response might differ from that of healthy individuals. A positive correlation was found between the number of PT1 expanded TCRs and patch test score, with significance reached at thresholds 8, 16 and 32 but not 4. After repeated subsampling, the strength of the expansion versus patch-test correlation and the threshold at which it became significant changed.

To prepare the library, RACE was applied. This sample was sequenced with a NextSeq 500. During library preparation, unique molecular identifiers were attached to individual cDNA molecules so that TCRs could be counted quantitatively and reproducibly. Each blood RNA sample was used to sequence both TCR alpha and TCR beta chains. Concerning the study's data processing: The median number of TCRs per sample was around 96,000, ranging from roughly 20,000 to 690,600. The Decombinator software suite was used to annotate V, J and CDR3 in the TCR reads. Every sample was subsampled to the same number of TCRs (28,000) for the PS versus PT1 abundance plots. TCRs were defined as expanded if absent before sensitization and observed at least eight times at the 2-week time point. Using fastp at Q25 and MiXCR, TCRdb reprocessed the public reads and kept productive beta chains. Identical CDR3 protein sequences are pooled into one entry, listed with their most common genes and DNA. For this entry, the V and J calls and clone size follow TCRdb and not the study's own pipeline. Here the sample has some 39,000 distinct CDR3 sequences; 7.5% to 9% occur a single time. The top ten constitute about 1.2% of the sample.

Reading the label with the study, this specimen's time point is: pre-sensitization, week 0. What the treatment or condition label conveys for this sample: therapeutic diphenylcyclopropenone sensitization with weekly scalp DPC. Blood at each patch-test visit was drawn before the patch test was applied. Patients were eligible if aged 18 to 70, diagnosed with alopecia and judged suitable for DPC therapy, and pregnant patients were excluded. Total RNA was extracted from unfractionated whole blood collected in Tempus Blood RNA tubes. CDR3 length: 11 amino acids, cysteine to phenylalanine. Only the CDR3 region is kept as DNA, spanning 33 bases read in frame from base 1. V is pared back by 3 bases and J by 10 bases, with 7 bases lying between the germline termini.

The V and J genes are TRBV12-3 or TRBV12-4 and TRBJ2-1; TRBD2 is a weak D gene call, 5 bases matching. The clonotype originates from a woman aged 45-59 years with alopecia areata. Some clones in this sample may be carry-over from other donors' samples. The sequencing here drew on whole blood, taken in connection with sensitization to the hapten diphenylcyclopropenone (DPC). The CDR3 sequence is CASSLASEQFF. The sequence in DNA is TGTGCCAGCAGTTTGGCTAGCGAGCAGTTCTTC.